This TCR beta chain was captured by sequencing in a study of T-cell reconstitution after alpha-beta-depleted transplantation in children. The germline gives CDR1 LGHNA, CDR2 YNFKEQ. This CDR3 comprises 16 residues. J lost 5 bases, V lost 4 bases, and 14 bases had no gene match. Construction of the TCRbeta library involved unique molecular identifiers. MiXCR was run by TCRdb on the PCR reads, yielding one entry per CDR3 protein. The sample has about 400,000 distinct CDR3 sequences, roughly 15% seen once. V gene TRBV4-2 combines with J gene TRBJ2-7; 7 bases align to TRBD1. This sequence was found in a human donor who donated a stem cell graft to a child with Fanconi anemia. The starting material was PBMCs, obtained from the stem cell graft. The CDR3: CASSRNLGGMGNEQYF. The CDR3 nucleotides are TGTGCCAGCAGCCGGAACCTAGGGGGCATGGGTAACGAGCAGTACTTC.